This entry lists 9 T cell receptor beta chains sequenced from one sample in a study of response to subunit inactivated influenza vaccine. One entry per CDR3 protein results from TCRdb running MiXCR on the RT-PCR reads. Here the sample spans 600,000 to 850,000 distinct CDR3 sequences, 11% to 15% being singletons. This material consisted of PBMCs from blood, taken around two weeks before vaccination. Receptors were obtained from a middle-aged man who received an inactivated influenza vaccine.

This clonotype was counted at least ten times. This chain connects TRBV27 to TRBJ2-7; TRBD1 matches 10 bases. Per germline, CDR1 MNHEY and CDR2 SMNVEV (reference sequence). The CDR3 extends over 14 amino acids. Trimming took 8 bases from V and 4 from J; bases not matched to a gene: 8. This CDR3 reads CASHGTGAGYEQYF. CDR3 DNA sequence: TGTGCCAGCCACGGGACAGGGGCAGGTTACGAGCAGTACTTC.

There are a few counts of this clonotype. CDR3 amino acids: CATSDPGLAASYNEQFF. CDR3 sequence (DNA): TGTGCCACCAGTGACCCCGGACTAGCGGCTTCCTACAATGAGCAGTTCTTC. This sequence joins TRBV24-1 and TRBJ2-1; 10 nucleotides agree with TRBD2. Germline assignment: CDR1 KGHDR and CDR2 SFDVKD. The CDR3 is 17 amino acids. V was clipped by 4 bases and J by 1 base; unmatched bases: 6.

This clonotype was seen at least ten times. The chain has TRBV5-6 and TRBJ2-2, with D possibly matching TRBD2 (6 bases). The V gene lost 0 bases and the J gene lost 6 bases, with 12 bases spanning the gap. Germline V gene sequence: CDR1 SGHDT, CDR2 YYEEEE. The CDR3 contains 15 residues. CDR3 in DNA: TGTGCCAGCAGCTTGGGCGGGACCATGTCCGGGGAGCTGTTTTTT. Its translation is CASSLGGTMSGELFF.

There are a few counts of this clonotype. J is TRBJ2-7 and V is TRBV7-2; 10 nucleotides align to TRBD1. Germline V gene sequence: CDR1 SGHTA, CDR2 FQGNSA. V was clipped by 6 bases and J by 5 bases; unmatched bases: 10. The CDR3 runs 15 residues. The CDR3, as DNA: TGTGCCAGCAGTAAAACAGGGACAGGGGTAGACGAGCAGTACTTC. Encoded protein: CASSKTGTGVDEQYF.

The V gene is TRBV28, the J gene TRBJ2-5; D gene ambiguous. The V gene lost 6 bases and the J gene lost 0 bases, with 11 bases spanning the gap. The CDR3 extends over 14 amino acids. In germline, CDR1 is MDHEN, CDR2 SYDVKM. The CDR3 nucleotides are TGTGCCAGCAGCCCCAGAATACACCAAGAGACCCAGTACTTC. Amino acid sequence: CASSPRIHQETQYF.

This clonotype was found a few times. The CDR3 DNA sequence: TGCAGTGCTAGGGGCGCGGGGATGAACACCGGGGAGCTGTTTTTT. This gives the protein CSARGAGMNTGELFF. V usage is TRBV20-1 and J usage is TRBJ2-2; D perhaps matches TRBD2 (6 bases). The CDR3 is 15 residues long. Deletions cut 3 bases from V and 1 base from J, with 12 bases between. Germline V gene lookup returns CDR1 DFQATT and CDR2 SNEGSKA (reference sequence).

This clonotype was found a few times. J is TRBJ2-1 and V is TRBV5-1; 7 nucleotides match TRBD2. CDR1 and CDR2 from the germline V gene are SGHRS and YFSETQ. The trim removed 0 bases at V and 7 bases at J, leaving 10 bases unmatched. The CDR3 runs to 16 residues. CDR3 bases: TGCGCCAGCAGCTTGGCTCCGCGGGAGCATGGTAATGAGCAGTTCTTC. Encoded protein: CASSLAPREHGNEQFF. The entire variable domain, with the rest obtained from reference TRBV5-1 and TRBJ2-1, is as follows: KAGVTQTPRYLIKTRGQQVTLSCSPISGHRSVSWYQQTPGQGLQFLFEYFSETQRNKGNFPGRFSGRQFSNSRSEMNVSTLELGDSALYLCASSLAPREHGNEQFFGPGTRLTVL.

The rearrangement links TRBV19 to TRBJ2-1; D is undetermined. V lost 3 bases, J lost 5 bases, and 8 bases lay in between. This CDR3 spans 13 amino acids. Germline CDR1 and CDR2: LNHDA and SQIVND (reference sequence). Written as DNA, the CDR3 is TGTGCCAGTAGTATGACCCGAAACAATGAGCAGTTCTTC. It codes for CASSMTRNNEQFF.

This clonotype occurred many times. This chain connects TRBV4-3 to TRBJ1-2; D is undetermined. The CDR3 contains 12 residues. The V end was cut by 5 bases, the J end by 8 bases, with 12 bases between. Germline CDR1 and CDR2: LGHNA and YSLEER. The CDR3 protein is CASSGNDAGYTF. The CDR3 DNA is TGCGCCAGCAGCGGCAACGACGCGGGCTACACCTTC.